Each of the 10 T cell receptor beta chains below was sequenced from the same sample in a study of CD8 T cells in Susac syndrome. About 0.5 to 1 ug RNA was reverse transcribed with random hexamers. TCRdb analysed the immunoSEQ multiplex PCR reads with MiXCR anew, one entry per CDR3 protein. The table shows 250,000 to 300,000 distinct CDR3 sequences, with about 89% occurring only once. The sequencing sample was made of CD8+ T cells from PBMCs. These receptors were taken from a human donor with multiple sclerosis.

The J gene is TRBJ1-2, the V gene TRBV14, with TRBD1 identical over 9 bases. With 0 bases clipped from V and 4 bases from J, the junction kept 6 bases outside the gene matches. CDR1 and CDR2 from the germline V gene are SGHDN and FVKESK. There are 16 residues in the CDR3. CDR3 region: CASSQEGTGTLYGYTF. The CDR3 coding sequence is TGTGCCAGCAGCCAAGAGGGGACAGGGACCCTCTATGGCTACACCTTC. Full variable domain (remainder filled in from reference TRBV14 and TRBJ1-2): EAGVTQFPSHSVIEKGQTVTLRCDPISGHDNLYWYRRVMGKEIKFLLHFVKESKQDESGMPNNRFLAERTGGTYSTLKVQPAELEDSGVYFCASSQEGTGTLYGYTFGSGTRLTVV.

This rearrangement joins TRBV4-3 to TRBJ2-1; D may be TRBD1 (7 bases). Looked up from germline, CDR1 is LGHNA and CDR2 is YSLEER. V lost 3 bases, J lost 2 bases, and 17 bases lay in between. The CDR3 loop spans 17 amino acids. The CDR3 is CASSQLWGDSTYNEQFF. DNA for the CDR3: TGCGCCAGCAGCCAGTTATGGGGGGACAGCACCTACAATGAGCAGTTCTTC.

The V call is TRBV4-1, the J call TRBJ1-1; tentatively, D is TRBD1 (6 bases). Germline values: CDR1 MGHRA, CDR2 YSYEKL. This CDR3 is built from 16 residues. V lost 0 bases, J lost 4 bases, and 15 bases lay in between. The chain's CDR3 is CASSQDQGGGSTEAFF. CDR3 nucleotide sequence: TGCGCCAGCAGCCAAGATCAGGGAGGGGGATCCACTGAAGCTTTCTTT.

The chain joins TRBV6-2 or TRBV6-3 to TRBJ2-2, with TRBD2 as a possible D gene (6 bases). From germline, CDR1 is MNHEY and CDR2 SVGEGT. V was pared by 5 bases and J by 2 bases, with 15 bases between. The CDR3 consists of 16 residues. CDR3 in DNA: TGTGCCAGCAGTCCGTGGGCGGGGACCAACACCGGGGAGCTGTTTTTT. Its translation is CASSPWAGTNTGELFF.

The chain is built from TRBV19 and TRBJ2-3, with a tentative D call TRBD1 (6 bases). The CDR3 is made up of 14 amino acids. Germline V gives CDR1 LNHDA, CDR2 SQIVND (reference sequence). Deletions cut 11 bases from V and 1 base from J, with 16 bases between. CDR3 DNA: TGTGCCTGTCAGATGGGGGCGCGCACAGATACGCAGTATTTT. It specifies CACQMGARTDTQYF.

This sequence joins TRBV20-1 and TRBJ2-5; D is tentatively TRBD1 or TRBD2 (6 bases each). CDR3 size: 14 residues. The germline gives CDR1 DFQATT, CDR2 SNEGSKA (reference sequence). V gave up 0 bases and J gave up 5 bases, with 13 bases separating them. The CDR3 is CSARDLGGMETQYF. Written as DNA, the CDR3 is TGCAGTGCTAGAGATCTAGGGGGGATGGAGACCCAGTACTTC.

The chain joins TRBV27 to TRBJ1-2; D might be TRBD1 (6 bases). CDR1 is MNHEY, CDR2 SMNVEV, per germline (reference sequence). The germline V and J ends were trimmed by 7 bases and 0 bases, with 9 bases remaining between them. The CDR3 has 13 amino acids. Here the CDR3 DNA reads TGTGCCAGCAAGACAGGAGCTAACTATGGCTACACCTTC. It yields the protein CASKTGANYGYTF.

The chain joins TRBV28 to TRBJ2-7, with TRBD1 matching over 7 bases. The CDR3 totals 14 residues. The junction had 7 bases not matched to a gene; V was cut back by 2 bases and J by 6 bases. The germline V gene encodes CDR1 MDHEN and CDR2 SYDVKM. The CDR3 is CASSLGQGVGEQYF. The CDR3 bases are TGTGCCAGCAGTTTAGGGCAGGGGGTCGGCGAGCAGTACTTC.

Worth noting for this clonotype: The germline gene is not matched at one end of the junction; a read error may be the cause. This chain joins TRBV7-7 and TRBJ2-7; 12 nucleotides match TRBD2. Germline CDR1 SSHAT, CDR2 FNYEAQ (reference sequence). The CDR3 sequence is 13 residues long. The CDR3 DNA follows: TGTGCTAGCAGCAAACTAGCGGGAGGAGAGCAGTACTTC. It is translated as CASSKLAGGEQYF.

V gene TRBV30 combines with J gene TRBJ2-3; unclear D gene. The germline gives CDR1 GTSNPN, CDR2 SVGIG (reference sequence). This CDR3 comprises 10 residues. This CDR3 is CALYTDTQYF. In DNA, the CDR3 is TGTGCTTTGTATACAGATACGCAGTATTTT. The full variable domain, with the rest looked up from reference TRBV30 and TRBJ2-3, is SQTIHQWPATLVQPVGSPLSLECTVEGTSNPNLYWYRQAAGRGLQLLFYSVGIGQISSEVPQNLSASRPQDRQFILSSKKLLLSDSGFYLCALYTDTQYFGPGTRLTVL.